Listed here is a single TCR beta chain. The data are from a study of blood T cell repertoires in COVID-19. At the level of the study: The study drew acute and convalescent COVID-19 samples from the United States, Italy and Spain. PBMCs, B-cell-depleted T cells, or T cells provided the cDNA or gDNA that made up the material.

Those enrolled, adults aged about 18 to 95 years, came from around 25 US areas. Symptom resolution, clearance, or two negative PCRs marked the recovered donors of Cohort 3. Generated by immunoSEQ multiplex PCR, the TCRdb table keeps only in-frame clones and is missing some. The table records a few hundred thousand clones, over 75% of them present only once. The CDR3 consists of 15 residues. V was trimmed by 5 bases and J by 9 bases, leaving 22 bases between them. In germline, CDR1 is SEHNR, CDR2 FQNEAQ (reference sequence). The chain has TRBV7-9 and TRBJ1-2, with no clear D. Material: PBMCs or T cells enriched from blood (not recorded which). The source is a woman between 50 and 59 years old who had recovered from COVID-19. The CDR3 reads CASSHGVRESKSYTF. The CDR3 nucleotides are TGTGCCAGCAGCCACGGGGTGAGAGAATCGAAGAGCTACACCTTC.